This T cell receptor (beta chain) was observed in a study of blood T cells in healthy people across ages. This clonotype has only a few counts. The V gene end was trimmed by 7 bases and the J gene end by 1 base; junction bases not matched to a gene: 3. The CDR3 contains 13 residues. The germline V gene has CDR1 SEHNR and CDR2 FQNEAQ (reference sequence). Those donating, healthy Caucasian individuals from Russia, were aged roughly 6 to 100. A J-beta primer mix and a sample-barcoded 5' primer were used in a second PCR of about 7 to 12 cycles. MiXCR was run by TCRdb on the 5' RACE reads, yielding one entry per CDR3 protein. In the table there are hundreds of thousands of distinct CDR3 sequences, roughly a quarter of which are singletons. The data were also submitted as part of a second study, on T cells of mothers and their children. As that report states: Donation came from three healthy Caucasian mothers together with their six children. Related and unrelated pairs show TCR recombination output that thymic selection shapes similarly.

Sequences were obtained from blood. The chain uses TRBV7-9 and TRBJ2-5; 7 nucleotides line up with TRBD1. The sequence was collected from a boy between 2 and 15 years old in good health. Written as DNA, the CDR3 is TGTGCCAGCACCGAGGGGGCCCAAGAGACCCAGTACTTC. It codes for CASTEGAQETQYF.